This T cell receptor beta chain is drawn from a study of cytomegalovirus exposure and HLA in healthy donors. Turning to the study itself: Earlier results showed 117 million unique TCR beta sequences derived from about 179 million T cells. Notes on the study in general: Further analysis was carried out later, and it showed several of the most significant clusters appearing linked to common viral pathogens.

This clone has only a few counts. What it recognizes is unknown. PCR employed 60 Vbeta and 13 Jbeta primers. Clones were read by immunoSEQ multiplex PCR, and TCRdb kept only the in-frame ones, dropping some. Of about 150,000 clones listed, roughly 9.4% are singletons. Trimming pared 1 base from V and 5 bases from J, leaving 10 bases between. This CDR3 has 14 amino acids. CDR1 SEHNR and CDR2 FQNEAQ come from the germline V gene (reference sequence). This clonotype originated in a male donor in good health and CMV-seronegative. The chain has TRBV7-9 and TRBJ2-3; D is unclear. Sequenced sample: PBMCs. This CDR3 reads CASSLVSGGDTQYF. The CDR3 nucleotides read TGTGCCAGCAGCTTAGTGTCGGGTGGAGATACGCAGTATTTT.